Listed here are 27 T cell receptor beta chains from one sample, sequenced in a study of shared clonotypes between healthy human individuals. Sequencing was performed with immunoSEQ multiplex PCR; in TCRdb, only in-frame clones are kept and a portion is missing. The sample includes approximately 2,300,000 clones, just under 95% seen only once; the top ten take 0.37%. The sequencing input was naive CD4+ T cells from PBMCs. Stated subset: CD45RA+ positively selected. These receptors originate from a man aged 18 to 30 in good health. Some clones in this sample may be carry-over from other donors' samples.

This clone was recorded only once. The V and J genes are TRBV19 and TRBJ2-3; 11 positions match TRBD2. Germline trimming cut 4 bases from V and 6 bases from J; bases unmatched to any gene: 9. Germline CDR1 is LNHDA and CDR2 is SQIVND (reference sequence). The CDR3 runs 16 residues. CDR3 region: CASSRTLAGAWDTQYF. The DNA for the CDR3 is TGTGCCAGTAGTAGAACACTAGCGGGGGCTTGGGATACGCAGTATTTT.

The chain links TRBV28 to TRBJ2-7, with unresolved D. The V and J ends lost 4 bases and 0 bases respectively, with 19 bases between them. CDR1 and CDR2 (germline): MDHEN, SYDVKM. The CDR3 runs 17 residues. As DNA, the CDR3 is TGTGCCAGCAGTTCGAAACTCCGGGCCTCACACTCCTACGAGCAGTACTTC. Amino acid sequence: CASSSKLRASHSYEQYF.

V is TRBV20-1 and J is TRBJ1-1; D is undetermined. The germline V and J ends were trimmed by 5 bases and 2 bases, with 6 bases remaining between them. The CDR3 extends over 11 amino acids. Germline V gene data show CDR1 as DFQATT and CDR2 as SNEGSKA (reference sequence). CDR3 region: CSACRNTEAFF. The CDR3 region has the DNA TGCAGTGCTTGCAGAAACACTGAAGCTTTCTTT.

The rearrangement links TRBV28 to TRBJ1-5; D might be TRBD1 (6 bases). The CDR3 totals 17 residues. V shed 5 bases and J shed 6 bases, with 23 bases lying between them. Germline V gives CDR1 MDHEN, CDR2 SYDVKM. As DNA, the CDR3 is TGTGCCAGCAGTACCCCAGCGTGGGGGCCGGGTAGTCAGCCCCAGCATTTT. This codes for CASSTPAWGPGSQPQHF.

This chain connects TRBV9 to TRBJ1-3; D not resolved. From germline, CDR1 is SGDLS and CDR2 YYNGEE. This CDR3 has 16 residues. The V and J ends lost 0 bases and 5 bases respectively, with 15 bases between them. The CDR3 loop is CASSVAHTGSRNTIYF. The CDR3 DNA reads as TGTGCCAGCAGCGTAGCTCACACTGGGTCTCGAAACACCATATATTTT.

The rearrangement uses TRBV5-1 and TRBJ2-6; D is perhaps TRBD2 (5 bases). Trimming took 7 bases from V and 0 from J, leaving 11 bases between them. CDR3 length: 15 amino acids. Germline V lookup: CDR1 SGHRS, CDR2 YFSETQ. CDR3 sequence (DNA): TGCGCCAGCGGCTCGAGGGACTCTGGGGCCAACGTCCTGACTTTC. Translating it yields CASGSRDSGANVLTF.

The chain employs TRBV5-1 and TRBJ2-2; TRBD2 matches 7 bases. This CDR3 region has 16 residues. The J segment lost 2 bases and the V segment lost 1 base, leaving 5 bases of the junction unmatched. Looked up from germline, CDR1 is SGHRS and CDR2 is YFSETQ. The CDR3 here is CASSLFPGGNTGELFF. CDR3 nucleotide sequence: TGCGCCAGCAGCTTGTTTCCGGGGGGAAACACCGGGGAGCTGTTTTTT.

About this clone itself: Other DNA sequences from this sample encode an identical CDR3 as well. The chain is built from TRBV20-1 and TRBJ1-1, with D unresolved. Per the germline V gene, CDR1 is DFQATT and CDR2 is SNEGSKA (reference sequence). V shed 6 bases and J shed 0 bases, with 5 bases lying between them. This CDR3 has 11 amino acids. For the CDR3, the DNA is TGCAGTGCGGACCTGAACACTGAAGCTTTCTTT. As protein: CSADLNTEAFF.

J is TRBJ1-6 and V is TRBV2, with 9 bases that match TRBD1. Germline V gene lookup returns CDR1 SNHLY and CDR2 FYNNEI. Germline trimming cut 5 bases from V and 10 bases from J; bases unmatched to any gene: 12. This CDR3 contains 16 residues. In DNA, the CDR3 is TGTGCCAGCAGTCCCAATCCGGGACAGGGATACTCACCCCTCCACTTT. It yields the protein CASSPNPGQGYSPLHF.

In the case of this clone: The sample contains more than one DNA sequence encoding this CDR3. V and J are TRBV4-2 and TRBJ2-7; D uncertain. V was cut by 1 base and J by 8 bases, with 21 bases left in between. CDR3 length equals 16 residues. The germline CDR1 and CDR2 sequences are LGHNA and YNFKEQ. Here the CDR3 reads CASSQGGAYSSFKQYF. The CDR3 nucleotides are TGTGCCAGCAGCCAAGGCGGCGCTTACAGCTCCTTTAAGCAGTACTTC.

The V gene is TRBV30, the J gene TRBJ2-7, with D tentatively TRBD1 (6 bases). The CDR3 is made up of 12 amino acids. Germline loops: CDR1 GTSNPN, CDR2 SVGIG (reference sequence). V shed 3 bases and J shed 2 bases, with 8 bases lying between them. CDR3 sequence (DNA): TGTGCCTGGAGCGGGACACCCTACGAGCAGTACTTC. Translation: CAWSGTPYEQYF.

This clone turned up a few times. The chain has TRBV7-2 and TRBJ1-1, with no clear D. CDR3 length equals 14 residues. Germline CDR1 SGHTA, CDR2 FQGNSA. Trimming removed 7 bases at V and 2 bases at J, with 14 bases between. The CDR3 region is CASKAGLYNTEAFF. CDR3 DNA sequence: TGTGCCAGCAAGGCCGGGTTATACAACACTGAAGCTTTCTTT.

This chain uses TRBV4-2 with TRBJ2-2, with 10 nucleotides matching TRBD2. This CDR3 contains 17 residues. CDR1 is LGHNA, CDR2 YNFKEQ, per germline. Trimming removed 0 bases from V and 6 bases from J; junction bases left unmatched: 7. The DNA of the CDR3 is TGTGCCAGCAGCCAAGAACCTAGCGGGAGTTATTCCGGGGAGCTGTTTTTT. Encoded protein: CASSQEPSGSYSGELFF.

The chain employs TRBV18 and TRBJ2-7, with 7 bases aligning to TRBD2. This CDR3 is built from 19 residues. Germline lookup yields CDR1 KGHSH and CDR2 LQKENI. With V trimmed by 4 bases and J by 0 bases, 18 bases remained unmatched. DNA for the CDR3: TGTGCCAGCTCACAAGGGGACTTCTACCACCGGGACTACTCCTACGAGCAGTACTTC. Translated, it gives CASSQGDFYHRDYSYEQYF.

The rearrangement links TRBV5-1 to TRBJ2-1; TRBD1 matches at 9 bases. CDR3 size: 15 residues. CDR1 is SGHRS, CDR2 YFSETQ, per germline. The J segment lost 4 bases and the V segment lost 2 bases, leaving 4 bases of the junction unmatched. The DNA for the CDR3 is TGCGCCAGCAGCTTCCTGACAGGGGGGTACAATGAGCAGTTCTTC. This translates into CASSFLTGGYNEQFF.

The chain combines TRBV7-3 with TRBJ2-7; 9 positions agree with TRBD1. Germline lookup yields CDR1 SGHTA and CDR2 FQGTGA. Unmatched junction bases numbered 4, after V lost 3 bases and J lost 4 bases. This CDR3 has 14 residues. CDR3 bases: TGTGCCAGCAGCTTGGACAGGGGCGAATACGAGCAGTACTTC. It specifies CASSLDRGEYEQYF.

This clone appeared a few times. J is TRBJ1-1 and V is TRBV20-1; D not resolved. This CDR3 has 11 residues. Germline lookup yields CDR1 DFQATT and CDR2 SNEGSKA (reference sequence). Deletions cut 5 bases from V and 8 bases from J, with 12 bases between. The CDR3 loop is CSAAPTQEAFF. The CDR3 nucleotides read TGCAGTGCTGCCCCAACCCAAGAAGCTTTCTTT.

This chain links TRBV29-1 with TRBJ1-2; D is uncertain. Between the trimmed V and J ends, which lost 4 bases and 3 bases, there was a span of 12 bases. CDR1 and CDR2 from the germline V gene are SQVTM and ANQGSEA. The CDR3 has 13 residues. CDR3 sequence reads: CSVVGGADYGYTF. As DNA, the CDR3 is TGCAGCGTTGTTGGCGGAGCTGACTATGGCTACACCTTC.

V and J are TRBV19 and TRBJ2-7, with 10 bases that match TRBD2. The CDR3 length is 16 residues. CDR1 LNHDA and CDR2 SQIVND come from the germline V gene (reference sequence). Trimming cost V 5 bases and J 2 bases; bases outside gene matches: 9. CDR3: CASSEGLAPFTYEQYF. For the CDR3, the DNA is TGTGCCAGTAGTGAGGGACTAGCGCCGTTCACCTACGAGCAGTACTTC.

The rearrangement uses TRBV4-3 and TRBJ2-2, with 7 positions matching TRBD2. J lost 4 bases, V lost 1 base, and 6 bases had no gene match. CDR3 length equals 16 residues. Per the germline V gene, CDR1 is LGHNA and CDR2 is YSLEER. CDR3 sequence reads: CASSQARTRFTGELFF. The CDR3 nucleotides are TGCGCCAGCAGCCAAGCAAGGACTAGATTCACCGGGGAGCTGTTTTTT.

This sequence joins TRBV6-6 and TRBJ2-5; D may correspond to TRBD1 or TRBD2 (5 bases each). With 6 bases removed from V and 5 bases from J, the gap between germline ends came to 19 bases. Germline CDR1 MNHNY, CDR2 SVGAGI (reference sequence). CDR3 length: 15 residues. Here the CDR3 reads CASSSGTQMWETQYF. The CDR3 DNA follows: TGTGCCAGCAGCTCCGGGACCCAAATGTGGGAGACCCAGTACTTC.

This clone was detected only once. The genes are TRBV6-5 and TRBJ1-1; D not certain. The CDR3 has 15 amino acids. Germline CDR1 is MNHEY and CDR2 is SVGAGI. V lost 1 base and J 1 base, leaving 10 bases between the germline ends. In DNA, the CDR3 is TGTGCCAGCAGTTACTTGGACGGCTGGAACACTGAAGCTTTCTTT. It translates to CASSYLDGWNTEAFF.

The table lists this clone with a count of one. The chain combines TRBV6-4 with TRBJ2-7; a possible D gene is TRBD1 (6 bases). The CDR3 spans 17 residues. Between the trimmed V and J ends, which lost 2 bases and 0 bases, there was a span of 17 bases. Germline V CDR1 and CDR2: MRHNA, SNTAGT. In DNA, the CDR3 is TGTGCCAGCAGTGACACTAAGGACAGCCCTACCTCCTACGAGCAGTACTTC. Protein product: CASSDTKDSPTSYEQYF.

This chain connects TRBV6-1 to TRBJ1-4; perhaps TRBD1 as D (5 bases). Germline V gene data show CDR1 as MNHNS and CDR2 as SASEGT. Trimming cost V 2 bases and J 0 bases, with 16 bases left between them. The CDR3 is 18 amino acids. CDR3 in amino acids: CASSETQLWGATNEKLFF. Written as DNA, the CDR3 is TGTGCCAGCAGTGAAACCCAACTCTGGGGGGCAACTAATGAAAAACTGTTTTTT.

V is TRBV5-1 and J is TRBJ2-7, with D maybe TRBD1 (6 bases). Per the germline V gene, CDR1 is SGHRS and CDR2 is YFSETQ. V was pared by 4 bases and J by 1 base, with 15 bases between. CDR3 length equals 15 residues. This CDR3 reads CASSHGQPRSYEQYF. The CDR3 DNA follows: TGCGCCAGCAGCCACGGACAGCCTAGGTCCTACGAGCAGTACTTC.

The CDR3 DNA follows: TGTGCCAGCAGTAAGGGGCTAGCGGGACTCACAGATACGCAGTATTTT. It is translated as CASSKGLAGLTDTQYF. This chain connects TRBV4-2 to TRBJ2-3, with 9 bases matching TRBD2. V lost 6 bases to trimming and J lost 2 bases; unmatched junction nucleotides: 9. There are 16 residues in the CDR3. Looked up from germline, CDR1 is LGHNA and CDR2 is YNFKEQ.

This rearrangement joins TRBV7-9 to TRBJ2-7; D possibly corresponds to TRBD1 (6 bases). The V end was cut by 0 bases, the J end by 0 bases, with 12 bases between. From germline, CDR1 is SEHNR and CDR2 FQNEAQ (reference sequence). The CDR3 is made up of 16 amino acids. The CDR3 loop reads CASSLARDIVSYEQYF. CDR3 DNA sequence: TGTGCCAGCAGCTTAGCAAGGGACATTGTCTCCTACGAGCAGTACTTC.